The 7 T cell receptor beta chains listed next were all sequenced from one sample in a study of identical twins. Each CDR3 protein is one row after TCRdb ran MiXCR on the 5' RACE reads. This table has more than 650,000 distinct CDR3 sequences, approximately 6.1% appearing once. The source material was naive T cells sorted from blood. Receptor source: a man between 18 and 29 years old in good health.

The sample holds many counts of this clonotype. The chain couples TRBV25-1 to TRBJ2-3, with 7 bases that match TRBD1. The junction had 8 bases not matched to a gene; V was cut back by 4 bases and J by 1 base. Germline loops: CDR1 MGHDK, CDR2 SYGVNS. The CDR3 contains 16 residues. CDR3: CASSARQGLGTDTQYF. The DNA of the CDR3 is TGTGCCAGCAGTGCCCGACAGGGTCTCGGCACAGATACGCAGTATTTT.

This clonotype was found many times. The chain has TRBV12-3 or TRBV12-4 and TRBJ2-2; TRBD1 is a possible D gene (6 bases). Trimming took off 7 bases at V and 6 bases at J, with 12 bases between the two ends. The length of the CDR3 is 13 residues. CDR3 in amino acids: CASIIGGSGELFF. The CDR3 DNA reads as TGTGCCAGCATCATAGGGGGTTCCGGGGAGCTGTTTTTT.

This clonotype was seen more than once but under ten times. CDR3 region: CASSLGGQIFYSGANVLTF. CDR3 coding DNA: TGTGCCAGCAGTTTGGGGGGACAGATCTTTTACTCTGGGGCCAACGTCCTGACTTTC. This chain uses TRBV28 with TRBJ2-6; the D gene is possibly TRBD1 (7 bases). V gave up 3 bases and J gave up 0 bases, with 18 bases separating them. The V gene's germline CDR1 is MDHEN and CDR2 SYDVKM. The CDR3 loop spans 19 amino acids.

In the case of this clonotype: A much larger clone lies one base from this, so it may be a read error. The chain joins TRBV29-1 to TRBJ2-3; D not resolved. CDR3 length equals 13 residues. Germline CDR1 is SQVTM and CDR2 is ANQGSEA. V was cut by 5 bases and J by 5 bases, with 14 bases left in between. The CDR3 bases are TGCAGCGTTTCTTCCCTTGTCGGAGATACGCAGTATTTT. Its translation is CSVSSLVGDTQYF.

This clonotype was seen a handful of times. The chain employs TRBV20-1 and TRBJ2-1; D is ambiguous. Germline CDR1 and CDR2: DFQATT and SNEGSKA (reference sequence). The length of the CDR3 is 15 residues. Trimming stripped 6 bases from V and 0 bases from J, with 15 bases between. This chain's CDR3 is CSAPSRINSYNEQFF. The CDR3 DNA follows: TGCAGTGCGCCAAGCCGGATAAACTCCTACAATGAGCAGTTCTTC.

This clonotype appeared a few times. V gene TRBV12-3 or TRBV12-4 combines with J gene TRBJ1-2, with D tentatively TRBD1 (5 bases). The V gene lost 5 bases and the J gene lost 8 bases, with 18 bases spanning the gap. CDR3 length: 14 amino acids. The CDR3 protein is CASSGPRGRGGYTF. The CDR3 DNA reads as TGTGCCAGCAGTGGCCCCCGAGGGAGGGGAGGCTACACCTTC.

This chain links TRBV2 with TRBJ2-3; no clear D gene. Germline values: CDR1 SNHLY, CDR2 FYNNEI. V was shortened by 6 bases and J by 4 bases, with 11 bases between the two germline ends. This CDR3 comprises 13 residues. The DNA of the CDR3 is TGTGCCAGCAGGGGAACAGAGCCAGATACGCAGTATTTT. It codes for CASRGTEPDTQYF.